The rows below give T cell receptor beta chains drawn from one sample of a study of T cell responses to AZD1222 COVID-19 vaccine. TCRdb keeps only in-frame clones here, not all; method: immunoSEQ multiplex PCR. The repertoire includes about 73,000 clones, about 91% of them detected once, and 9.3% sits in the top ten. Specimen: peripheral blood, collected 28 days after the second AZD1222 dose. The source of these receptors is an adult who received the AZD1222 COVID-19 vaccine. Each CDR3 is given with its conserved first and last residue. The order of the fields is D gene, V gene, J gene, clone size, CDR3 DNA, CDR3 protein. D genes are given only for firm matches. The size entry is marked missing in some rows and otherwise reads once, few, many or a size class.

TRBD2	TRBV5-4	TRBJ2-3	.	TGTGCCAGCAGCTTGGATAGCGGGCCTAGCACAGATACGCAGTATTTT	CASSLDSGPSTDTQYF
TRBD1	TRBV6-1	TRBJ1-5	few	TGTGCCAGCAGTGAATCGGGACAGGGCGGTCAGCCCCAGCATTTT	CASSESGQGGQPQHF
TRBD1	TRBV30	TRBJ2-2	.	TGTGCCTGGAGGACAGGGACCGGGGAGCTGTTTTTT	CAWRTGTGELFF
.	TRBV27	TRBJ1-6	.	TGTGCCAGCAGTTCTGGGCAGGAAATTTCACCCCTCCACTTT	CASSSGQEISPLHF
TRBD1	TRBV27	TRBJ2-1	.	TGTGCCAGCAGTTTTTCTATGGACAGGGCCCCCTACAATGAGCAGTTCTTC	CASSFSMDRAPYNEQFF
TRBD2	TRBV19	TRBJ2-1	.	TGTGCCAGTAGTATAGTCCTAGCGGGAATTAGCTCCTACAATGAGCAGTTCTTC	CASSIVLAGISSYNEQFF
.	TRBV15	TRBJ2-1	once	TGTGCCACCAGCAAACAACGGGACTCTTTCCGCAATGAGCAGTTCTTC	CATSKQRDSFRNEQFF
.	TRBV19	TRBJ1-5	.	TGTGCCACTGAGTCCAGGCTAGGTCAGCCCCAGCATTTT	CATESRLGQPQHF
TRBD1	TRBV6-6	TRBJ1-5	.	TGTGCCACGGGACAGACCCATCAGCCCCAGCATTTT	CATGQTHQPQHF
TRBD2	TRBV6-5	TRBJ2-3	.	TGTGCCAGCAGCAGACTAGCGGGAGGGCCAGATACGCAGTATTTT	CASSRLAGGPDTQYF
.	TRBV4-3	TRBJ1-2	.	TGCGCCAGCAGCCAAGGTGGAGGGGCTGCCTATGGCTACACCTTC	CASSQGGGAAYGYTF
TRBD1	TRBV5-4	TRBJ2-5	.	TGTGCCAGCAGCTTGGGTGGGACAGGCTTTAGAGAGACCCAGTACTTC	CASSLGGTGFRETQYF
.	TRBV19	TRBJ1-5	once	TGTGCCAGTAGTCGGGGGGAAGGTCAGCCCCAGCATTTT	CASSRGEGQPQHF
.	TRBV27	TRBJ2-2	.	TGTGCCAGCAGTTTCCTCGCGGACTGGACCGGGGAGCTGTTTTTT	CASSFLADWTGELFF
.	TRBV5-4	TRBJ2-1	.	TGTGCCAGCAGCACGGACTCCCGGCGTCCGACCGATGAGCAGTTCTTC	CASSTDSRRPTDEQFF
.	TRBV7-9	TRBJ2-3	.	TGTGCCAGCAGCTTAGCGTTAGGAAACACAGATACGCAGTATTTT	CASSLALGNTDTQYF
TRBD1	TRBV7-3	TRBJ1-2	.	TGTGCCAGCAAGAATAAAAATGGGGGACAGGGGATACCCGGCTACACCTTC	CASKNKNGGQGIPGYTF
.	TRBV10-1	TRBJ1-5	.	TGCGCCAGGCCACAGGGCGATCAGCCCCAGCATTTT	CARPQGDQPQHF
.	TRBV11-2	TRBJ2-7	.	TGTGCCAGCAGCTTAGAGGGGGCTCTCGGGTATGGCGAGCAGTACTTC	CASSLEGALGYGEQYF
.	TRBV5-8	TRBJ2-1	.	TGTGCCAGCAGCTTGAAGTTTGAGCAGTTCTTC	CASSLKFEQFF
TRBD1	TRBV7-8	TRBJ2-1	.	TGTGCCAGCAGCTTAGGGACAGGGGACGACAATGAGCAGTTCTTC	CASSLGTGDDNEQFF
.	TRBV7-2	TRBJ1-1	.	TGTGCCAGCAGCCCCCCCGGGGCCAGGAGGTCCACTGAAGCTTTCTTT	CASSPPGARRSTEAFF
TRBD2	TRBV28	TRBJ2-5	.	TGTGCCAGCGGACTAGCGGGGGTAGAGACCCAGTACTTC	CASGLAGVETQYF
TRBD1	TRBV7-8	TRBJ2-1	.	TGTGCCAGCAGCCCCCGGGACAGGGGGAATGAGCAGTTCTTC	CASSPRDRGNEQFF
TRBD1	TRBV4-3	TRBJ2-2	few	TGCGCCAGCAGCCAAGATGCCCAGGGGGTTCAGGGCGGGGAGCTGTTTTTT	CASSQDAQGVQGGELFF
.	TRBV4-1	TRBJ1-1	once	TGCGCCAGCAGCCAGGGTCAGGGTGGCACTGAAGCTTTCTTT	CASSQGQGGTEAFF
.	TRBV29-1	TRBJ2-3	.	TGCAGCGTTGAAGGCTCCACAGATACGCAGTATTTT	CSVEGSTDTQYF
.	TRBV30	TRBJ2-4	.	TGTGCCTGGAGGTTCCCCGCCCCCCTAGGCATTCAGTACTTC	CAWRFPAPLGIQYF
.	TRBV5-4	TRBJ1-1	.	TGTGCCAGCAGCTGGGGGTTAGGACCTGAAGCTTTCTTT	CASSWGLGPEAFF
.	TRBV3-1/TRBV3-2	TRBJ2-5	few	TGTGCCAGCAGCCAAGAGGGACGTCAAGAGACCCAGTACTTC	CASSQEGRQETQYF
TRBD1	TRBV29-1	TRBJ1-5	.	TGCAGCGCTGGACAGGGACTAGGACAGCCCCAGCATTTT	CSAGQGLGQPQHF
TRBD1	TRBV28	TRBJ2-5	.	TGTGCCAGCACCACCCCCCGGCAGGGGGTCCAAGAGACCCAGTACTTC	CASTTPRQGVQETQYF
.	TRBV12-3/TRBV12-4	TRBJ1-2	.	TGTGCCAGCAGTTTAACGCCGGCGGGGGACTACACCTTC	CASSLTPAGDYTF
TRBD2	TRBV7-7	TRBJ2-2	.	TGTGCCAGCAGCTTGACTAGCGAGACCGGGGAGCTGTTTTTT	CASSLTSETGELFF
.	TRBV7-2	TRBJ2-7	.	TGTGCCAGCAGCCCTAAGTACGAGCAGTACTTC	CASSPKYEQYF